These 19 T cell receptor beta chains were all obtained from the same sample, sequenced in a study of radiotherapy plus CTLA-4 blockade in lung cancer. Here immunoSEQ multiplex PCR was the method, and the copy in TCRdb shows in-frame clones only, minus some. The top ten hold approximately 30% of the sample, which has 9,500 to 15,000 clones, roughly 80% seen once. The specimen was peripheral blood, collected from a patient treated with radiotherapy plus ipilimumab. These receptor sequences come from a human donor with non-small cell lung cancer that progressed on radiotherapy plus ipilimumab.

The chain combines TRBV4-2 with TRBJ2-3; unclear D gene. The V end was cut by 6 bases, the J end by 0 bases, with 7 bases between. The CDR3 totals 13 residues. Germline V gene data show CDR1 as LGHNA and CDR2 as YNFKEQ. CDR3 sequence: CASSDGSTDTQYF. The CDR3 coding sequence is TGTGCCAGCAGTGACGGGAGCACAGATACGCAGTATTTT.

As regards this clone: Distinct nucleotide sequences in the sample also encode this CDR3. The genes are TRBV7-2 and TRBJ1-2, with TRBD1 matching 9 bases. J lost 7 bases, V lost 2 bases, and 5 bases had no gene match. In germline, CDR1 is SGHTA, CDR2 FQGNSA. The CDR3 length is 14 residues. In DNA, the CDR3 is TGTGCCAGCAGCTTACAGGACAGGGGTGGTGGCTACACCTTC. Protein sequence: CASSLQDRGGGYTF.

The chain carries TRBV7-2 and TRBJ2-3; possibly TRBD2 for D (7 bases). The CDR3 runs to 15 residues. Trimming stripped 5 bases from V and 6 bases from J, with 18 bases between. Germline values: CDR1 SGHTA, CDR2 FQGNSA. The CDR3 coding sequence is TGTGCCAGCAGCCCTAGGGGGGCGGGGGTCGATACGCAGTATTTT. As protein: CASSPRGAGVDTQYF.

The chain couples TRBV7-3 to TRBJ1-6; no clear D. V lost 5 bases and J lost 8, with 10 bases in between. The CDR3 runs to 13 residues. The germline V gene has CDR1 SGHTA and CDR2 FQGTGA. CDR3 protein: CASSRSWDSPLHF. CDR3 DNA sequence: TGTGCCAGCAGCCGTAGCTGGGATTCACCCCTCCACTTT.

The chain employs TRBV9 and TRBJ2-3, with 7 bases fitting TRBD1. V dropped 3 bases and J dropped 4; count of bases not matched to a gene: 11. CDR3 length equals 16 residues. Germline CDR1 SGDLS, CDR2 YYNGEE. The CDR3 spells CASSEPYSDRADTQYF. The CDR3 DNA reads TGTGCCAGCAGCGAGCCCTATTCCGACAGGGCAGATACGCAGTATTTT.

The rearrangement joins TRBV4-1 to TRBJ2-1; 10 bases fit TRBD1. Germline assignment: CDR1 MGHRA and CDR2 YSYEKL. The CDR3 loop spans 16 amino acids. V trimming: 5 bases; J trimming: 12 bases; junction bases outside the gene matches: 16. CDR3 nucleotides: TGCGCCAGCAGCGCCCCCCGGGACAGGGGCTCAGGGGGGCAGTTCTTC. Its translation: CASSAPRDRGSGGQFF.

The CDR3 spells CASLRATTDGYTF. CDR3 bases: TGTGCCAGCCTGCGGGCCACCACTGATGGCTACACCTTC. The J gene is TRBJ1-2, the V gene TRBV18; unclear D gene. The CDR3 is 13 amino acids. Germline lookup yields CDR1 KGHSH and CDR2 LQKENI. V was clipped by 8 bases and J by 6 bases, with 16 bases between them.

The chain recombines TRBV27 with TRBJ2-3; no clear D. V dropped 7 bases and J dropped 4 bases, with 15 bases sitting between them. This CDR3 is built from 14 residues. Germline-derived CDR1 and CDR2 are MNHEY and SMNVEV (reference sequence). CDR3 in DNA: TGTGCCAGCACCTCGTTTATGGGTGCAGATACGCAGTATTTT. This codes for CASTSFMGADTQYF.

The gene calls are TRBV14 and TRBJ1-6; D is unclear. The germline V gene has CDR1 SGHDN and CDR2 FVKESK. The CDR3 has 13 amino acids. Trimming stripped 1 base from V and 8 bases from J, with 6 bases between. In DNA, the CDR3 is TGTGCCAGCAGCCAAGGGTGGGATTCACCCCTCCACTTT. This translates into CASSQGWDSPLHF.

This clone was counted once. The chain uses TRBV6-1 and TRBJ2-5; the match to TRBD1 covers 12 bases. Germline values: CDR1 MNHNS, CDR2 SASEGT. V was pared by 5 bases and J by 5 bases, with 3 bases of the junction left unmatched. The CDR3 runs to 14 residues. CDR3 nucleotides: TGTGCCAGCAGTTGGGACAGGGGGCCTGAGACCCAGTACTTC. Amino acids: CASSWDRGPETQYF.

The chain employs TRBV6-5 and TRBJ2-7; either TRBD1 or TRBD2 may fit D (7 bases each). There are 13 residues in the CDR3. Trimming removed 10 bases at V and 6 bases at J, with 19 bases between. CDR1 is MNHEY, CDR2 SVGAGI, per germline. The CDR3 sequence: CATRGRGMGEQYF. DNA for the CDR3: TGTGCCACCAGGGGGAGGGGGATGGGCGAGCAGTACTTC.

This chain joins TRBV7-9 and TRBJ2-3; possibly TRBD2 for D (5 bases). The CDR3 loop spans 15 amino acids. V was pared by 5 bases and J by 4 bases, with 16 bases between. CDR1 is SEHNR and CDR2 is FQNEAQ in the germline V gene (reference sequence). The CDR3 here is CASSRSRGSADTQYF. CDR3 nucleotides: TGTGCCAGCAGCCGATCTCGGGGTAGTGCAGATACGCAGTATTTT.

This chain links TRBV9 with TRBJ2-2; a weak D match, TRBD2 (6 bases). From germline, CDR1 is SGDLS and CDR2 YYNGEE. Trimming cost V 4 bases and J 6 bases, with 16 bases left between them. CDR3 size: 15 residues. This CDR3 reads CASSTSGGAAGELFF. CDR3 sequence (DNA): TGTGCCAGCAGCACTTCGGGCGGGGCCGCCGGGGAGCTGTTTTTT. The full variable domain, rest sourced from reference TRBV9 and TRBJ2-2, is DSGVTQTPKHLITATGQRVTLRCSPRSGDLSVYWYQQSLDQGLQFLIQYYNGEERAKGNILERFSAQQFPDLHSELNLSSLELGDSALYFCASSTSGGAAGELFFGEGSRLTVL.

This chain joins TRBV4-2 and TRBJ1-2, with D unresolved. This CDR3 spans 15 amino acids. Germline V gene lookup returns CDR1 LGHNA and CDR2 YNFKEQ. The V end was cut by 0 bases, the J end by 3 bases, with 11 bases between. In nucleotides, the CDR3 is TGTGCCAGCAGCCAAGATTATAGTAGTCACTATGGCTACACCTTC. Translating it yields CASSQDYSSHYGYTF.

The CDR3 here is CSVEVPRQETQYF. The CDR3 DNA follows: TGCAGCGTTGAAGTTCCCAGGCAAGAGACCCAGTACTTC. The V and J genes are TRBV29-1 and TRBJ2-5; no firm D call. Germline V CDR1 and CDR2: SQVTM, ANQGSEA. This CDR3 has 13 residues. Trimming took off 1 base at V and 2 bases at J, with 8 bases between the two ends.

This clone was seen a few times. This sequence joins TRBV19 and TRBJ2-5; TRBD2 aligns across 15 bases. The CDR3 consists of 19 residues. Germline trimming cut 6 bases from V and 4 bases from J; bases unmatched to any gene: 15. CDR1 and CDR2 (germline): LNHDA, SQIVND (reference sequence). CDR3 nucleotide sequence: TGTGCCAGTAGCCCTGGCCAAAACGGACTAGCGGGGGGGCGAGAGACCCAGTACTTC. This encodes CASSPGQNGLAGGRETQYF.

The chain links TRBV5-4 to TRBJ2-4; TRBD2 agrees at 8 bases. The CDR3 totals 17 residues. Germline CDR1 is SGHNT and CDR2 is YYREEE (reference sequence). With 3 bases clipped from V and 0 bases from J, the junction kept 8 bases outside the gene matches. In DNA, the CDR3 is TGTGCCAGCAGCTACGTAGCGGGGAGGCTAGCCAAAAACATTCAGTACTTC. It translates to CASSYVAGRLAKNIQYF.

The chain has TRBV4-2 and TRBJ2-1; D may be TRBD1 or TRBD2 (5 bases each). The CDR3 is 16 amino acids. Germline loops: CDR1 LGHNA, CDR2 YNFKEQ. Trimming removed 1 base from V and 4 bases from J, with 14 bases in between. The CDR3 spells CASSQVDGALYNEQFF. Here the CDR3 DNA reads TGTGCCAGCAGCCAAGTTGACGGGGCCCTGTACAATGAGCAGTTCTTC.

This chain joins TRBV7-2 and TRBJ2-3; possibly TRBD1 or TRBD2 for D (5 bases each). Germline V gene sequence: CDR1 SGHTA, CDR2 FQGNSA. The V and J ends lost 3 bases and 5 bases respectively, with 15 bases between them. This CDR3 comprises 15 residues. The CDR3 nucleotides are TGTGCCAGCAGCTTGAGGGACCCTAGGGGAGATACGCAGTATTTT. Translation gives CASSLRDPRGDTQYF.